This entry lists 20 T cell receptor beta chains sequenced from one sample in a study of PD-1 blockade in classical Hodgkin lymphoma. Indicated time point: cycle 4 day 1 (C4D1), after more than five weeks of nivolumab. Every single patient, without exception, relapsed after autologous stem cell transplantation, and brentuximab vedotin exposure varied. The table came from immunoSEQ multiplex PCR; TCRdb's copy has only in-frame clones and leaves some out. The sample shows tens of thousands of clones, roughly 78% of them seen only once. The specimen was peripheral blood mononuclear cells (PBMCs), collected before the fourth cycle of nivolumab. These receptors were taken from a human donor with classical Hodgkin lymphoma.

The V gene is TRBV18, the J gene TRBJ2-1, with 8 bases aligning to TRBD1. V lost 2 bases to trimming and J lost 4 bases; unmatched junction nucleotides: 4. The CDR3 length is 15 residues. Germline V CDR1 and CDR2: KGHSH, LQKENI. CDR3 residues: CASSPRTGPYNEQFF. The DNA for the CDR3 is TGTGCCAGCTCACCAAGGACAGGGCCATACAATGAGCAGTTCTTC.

The chain employs TRBV7-3 and TRBJ2-1; the D gene is possibly TRBD2 (6 bases). The CDR3 is 15 amino acids. Trimming stripped 5 bases from V and 4 bases from J, with 15 bases between. Germline loops: CDR1 SGHTA, CDR2 FQGTGA. The CDR3 region has the DNA TGTGCCAGCAGCCCGACAGCGGGCTCGTACAATGAGCAGTTCTTC. Its protein product is CASSPTAGSYNEQFF.

The V gene is TRBV7-3, the J gene TRBJ2-3; D is perhaps TRBD1 (5 bases). The V end was cut by 5 bases, the J end by 8 bases, with 11 bases between. The CDR3 covers 12 residues. The germline CDR1 and CDR2 sequences are SGHTA and FQGTGA. The CDR3 DNA reads as TGTGCCAGCAGCCGCGGACAAAGTACGCAGTATTTT. It specifies CASSRGQSTQYF.

J is TRBJ2-7 and V is TRBV6-5; 7 nucleotides match TRBD2. The CDR3 runs to 14 residues. In germline, CDR1 is MNHEY, CDR2 SVGAGI. V shed 10 bases, J shed 6 bases, and the junction held 15 bases outside the gene matches. CDR3 region: CATRREPTSLEQYF. CDR3 nucleotide sequence: TGTGCCACCAGGCGGGAGCCAACATCCCTCGAGCAGTACTTC.

Worth noting for this clone: The identical CDR3 is also encoded by other nucleotide sequences in the sample. The chain joins TRBV4-3 to TRBJ1-2, with TRBD1 identical over 7 bases. Germline V gene lookup returns CDR1 LGHNA and CDR2 YSLEER. The CDR3 covers 13 residues. With V trimmed by 1 base and J by 4 bases, 0 bases remained unmatched. The CDR3, as DNA: TGCGCCAGCAGCCAAGGGACAGGCTATGGCTACACCTTC. This codes for CASSQGTGYGYTF.

The chain employs TRBV19 and TRBJ1-5, with D perhaps matching TRBD1 (6 bases). The length of the CDR3 is 14 residues. Germline CDR1 and CDR2: LNHDA and SQIVND (reference sequence). V shed 5 bases and J shed 2 bases, with 10 bases lying between them. For the CDR3, the DNA is TGTGCCAGTAGTGGGGGCCGGGGCAATCAGCCCCAGCATTTT. Translating gives CASSGGRGNQPQHF.

V and J are TRBV14 and TRBJ2-1; no clear D. In germline, CDR1 is SGHDN, CDR2 FVKESK. This CDR3 region has 12 residues. V dropped 5 bases and J dropped 5 bases, with 7 bases sitting between them. The CDR3 bases are TGTGCCAGCAGCAACAGAAACAATGAGCAGTTCTTC. Its translation: CASSNRNNEQFF.

The chain has TRBV11-3 and TRBJ1-2; the D gene is possibly TRBD1 (5 bases). This CDR3 is 15 amino acids long. With 1 base removed from V and 2 bases from J, the gap between germline ends came to 11 bases. The germline V gene has CDR1 SGHNT and CDR2 YENEEA. DNA for the CDR3: TGTGCCAGCAGCTTAGCCCGCAGGGTGAACTATGGCTACACCTTC. It is translated as CASSLARRVNYGYTF. The full variable domain, rest sourced from reference TRBV11-3 and TRBJ1-2, is EAGVVQSPRYKIIEKKQPVAFWCNPISGHNTLYWYLQNLGQGPELLIRYENEEAVDDSQLPKDRFSAERLKGVDSTLKIQPAELGDSAVYLCASSLARRVNYGYTFGSGTRLTVV.

V usage is TRBV7-9 and J usage is TRBJ2-2; 7 bases fit TRBD1. J lost 7 bases, V lost 2 bases, and 7 bases had no gene match. Germline V gives CDR1 SEHNR, CDR2 FQNEAQ (reference sequence). The CDR3 consists of 15 residues. CDR3 amino acids: CASSLKGARVGELFF. CDR3 nucleotides: TGTGCCAGCAGCTTAAAGGGGGCGCGTGTCGGGGAGCTGTTTTTT.

This chain uses TRBV4-2 with TRBJ1-3; 9 nucleotides line up with TRBD1. The germline CDR1 and CDR2 sequences are LGHNA and YNFKEQ. With 2 bases clipped from V and 4 bases from J, the junction kept 6 bases outside the gene matches. This CDR3 is built from 16 residues. CDR3 region: CASSQLQGATGNTIYF. The DNA of the CDR3 is TGTGCCAGCAGCCAACTACAGGGGGCGACCGGAAACACCATATATTTT.

The V and J genes are TRBV7-9 and TRBJ2-7, with TRBD1 matching 8 bases. The CDR3 contains 15 residues. V lost 1 base and J lost 7; bases outside the gene matches: 9. CDR1 is SEHNR and CDR2 is FQNEAQ in the germline V gene (reference sequence). CDR3 amino acids: CASSLGTGSGDEQYF. Here the CDR3 DNA reads TGTGCCAGCAGCTTAGGGACAGGGTCAGGGGATGAGCAGTACTTC.

The CDR3 loop reads CASSLGTSGYEQYF. The CDR3 coding sequence is TGTGCCAGCAGCCTAGGGACTAGCGGGTACGAGCAGTACTTC. This chain connects TRBV5-6 to TRBJ2-7; 12 bases are a match to TRBD2. The CDR3 sequence is 14 residues long. Germline loops: CDR1 SGHDT, CDR2 YYEEEE. After removal of 4 bases from V and 4 bases from J, the junction contained 3 bases not matched to a gene.

The chain uses TRBV30 and TRBJ1-1; D uncertain. Trimming removed 4 bases at V and 4 bases at J, with 7 bases between. The CDR3 spans 11 residues. The germline CDR1 and CDR2 sequences are GTSNPN and SVGIG (reference sequence). CDR3: CAWNSGTEAFF. DNA of the CDR3: TGTGCCTGGAACTCGGGCACTGAAGCTTTCTTT.

This chain uses TRBV2 with TRBJ1-5, with D uncertain. The CDR3 length is 13 residues. In germline, CDR1 is SNHLY, CDR2 FYNNEI. V was trimmed by 5 bases and J by 2 bases, leaving 7 bases between them. The CDR3 spells CASSPHRNQPQHF. Here the CDR3 DNA reads TGTGCCAGCAGTCCACATCGCAATCAGCCCCAGCATTTT.

This clone was observed many times. This same CDR3 is encoded by further DNA sequences in the sample. The chain combines TRBV27 with TRBJ2-7; D is unresolved. Per germline, CDR1 MNHEY and CDR2 SMNVEV (reference sequence). The CDR3 is 14 amino acids. V dropped 2 bases and J dropped 4 bases, with 12 bases sitting between them. This chain's CDR3 is CASSLQGWGYEQYF. For the CDR3, the DNA is TGTGCCAGCAGTTTACAAGGGTGGGGTTACGAGCAGTACTTC.

This clone was detected a few times. The rearrangement links TRBV2 to TRBJ1-1; D is uncertain. The CDR3 sequence is 12 residues long. V was pared by 4 bases and J by 8 bases, with 11 bases between. Germline CDR1 and CDR2: SNHLY and FYNNEI. This chain's CDR3 is CASSVEGREAFF. As DNA, the CDR3 is TGTGCCAGCAGTGTTGAGGGCAGGGAAGCTTTCTTT.

The chain employs TRBV9 and TRBJ1-5, with no clear D. Between the trimmed V and J ends, which lost 0 bases and 4 bases, there was a span of 8 bases. The CDR3 is 14 amino acids. Per germline, CDR1 SGDLS and CDR2 YYNGEE. The CDR3 region is CASSVGRENQPQHF. CDR3 DNA sequence: TGTGCCAGCAGCGTAGGTAGGGAAAATCAGCCCCAGCATTTT.

Only a few counts were recorded for this clone. The J gene is TRBJ2-7, the V gene TRBV6-1; tentative D call: TRBD2 (7 bases). The CDR3 is 15 residues long. The germline V gene has CDR1 MNHNS and CDR2 SASEGT. Trimming removed 4 bases from V and 0 bases from J, with 13 bases in between. CDR3 in amino acids: CASSGGGGPSYEQYF. In nucleotides, the CDR3 is TGTGCCAGCAGTGGGGGCGGGGGCCCCTCCTACGAGCAGTACTTC.

This sequence joins TRBV12-5 and TRBJ2-2, with D perhaps given as TRBD1 or TRBD2 (5 bases each). The CDR3 is 18 residues long. Germline V lookup: CDR1 LGHNT, CDR2 FRNRAP. V was clipped by 6 bases and J by 0 bases, with 20 bases between them. The CDR3 nucleotides read TGTGCTAGTGGCTACTGGGACGGCTCCATGGCGAACACCGGGGAGCTGTTTTTT. Its translation: CASGYWDGSMANTGELFF.

This clone has just one count. The chain recombines TRBV5-4 with TRBJ2-7; 14 nucleotides agree with TRBD2. The CDR3 covers 17 residues. CDR1 is SGHNT and CDR2 is YYREEE in the germline V gene (reference sequence). With 4 bases clipped from V and 0 bases from J, the junction kept 6 bases outside the gene matches. The CDR3, as DNA: TGTGCCAGCAGCGGAGGACTAGCGGGGGGCCTCTCCTACGAGCAGTACTTC. Translating it yields CASSGGLAGGLSYEQYF.